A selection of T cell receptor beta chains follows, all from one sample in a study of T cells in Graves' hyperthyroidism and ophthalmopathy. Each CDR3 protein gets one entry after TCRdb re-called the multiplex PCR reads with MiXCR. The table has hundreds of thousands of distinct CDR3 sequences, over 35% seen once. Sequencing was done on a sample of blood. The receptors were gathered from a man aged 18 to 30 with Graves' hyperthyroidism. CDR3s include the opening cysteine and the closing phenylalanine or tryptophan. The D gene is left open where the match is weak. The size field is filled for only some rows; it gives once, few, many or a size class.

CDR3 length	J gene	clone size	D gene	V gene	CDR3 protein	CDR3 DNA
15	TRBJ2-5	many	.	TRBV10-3	CAISDEGPGQETQYF	TGTGCCATCAGTGACGAAGGCCCCGGACAAGAGACCCAGTACTTC
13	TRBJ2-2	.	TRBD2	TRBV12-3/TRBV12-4	CASSSREGGELFF	TGTGCCAGCAGTTCCAGGGAGGGCGGGGAGCTGTTTTTT
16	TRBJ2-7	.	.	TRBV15	CATSRERGGFSYEQYF	TGTGCCACCAGCAGAGAGAGGGGGGGCTTTTCCTACGAGCAGTACTTC
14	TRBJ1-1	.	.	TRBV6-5	CASSYTDTYTEAFF	TGTGCCAGCAGTTACACGGACACTTACACTGAAGCTTTCTTT
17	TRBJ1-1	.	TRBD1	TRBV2	CASRARTGSGRSTEAFF	TGTGCCAGCAGGGCTCGGACAGGCTCAGGTCGTAGCACTGAAGCTTTCTTT
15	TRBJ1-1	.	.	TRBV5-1	CASSLVPGGYTEAFF	TGCGCCAGCAGCTTGGTACCGGGGGGATACACTGAAGCTTTCTTT
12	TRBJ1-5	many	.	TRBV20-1	CSATDSNQPQHF	TGCAGTGCTACGGACAGCAATCAGCCCCAGCATTTT
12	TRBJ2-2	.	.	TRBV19	CASSTWGGELFF	TGTGCCAGTAGTACGTGGGGTGGGGAGCTGTTTTTT
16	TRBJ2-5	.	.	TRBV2	CASSEVVPEGQETQYF	TGTGCCAGCAGTGAGGTCGTCCCTGAGGGTCAAGAGACCCAGTACTTC
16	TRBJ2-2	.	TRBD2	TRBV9	CASSVGTSGGTGELFF	TGTGCCAGCAGCGTAGGGACTAGCGGGGGGACCGGGGAGCTGTTTTTT
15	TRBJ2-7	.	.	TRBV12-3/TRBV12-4	CASRAPEDGTYEQYF	TGTGCCAGCAGGGCCCCTGAGGACGGAACCTACGAGCAGTACTTC
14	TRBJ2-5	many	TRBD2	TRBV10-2	CAISPSGRRETQYF	TGCGCCATTTCGCCCAGCGGGAGGAGGGAGACCCAGTACTTC
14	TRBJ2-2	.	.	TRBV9	CASSFLASAGELFF	TGTGCCAGCAGTTTCCTAGCGAGCGCCGGGGAGCTGTTTTTT
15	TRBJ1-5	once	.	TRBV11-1	CASSQGGGDWQPQHF	TGCGCCAGCAGCCAAGGGGGGGGGGATTGGCAGCCCCAGCATTTT
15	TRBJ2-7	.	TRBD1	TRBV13	CASSLAPGQGNEQYF	TGTGCCAGCAGCCTAGCGCCGGGACAGGGAAACGAGCAGTACTTC
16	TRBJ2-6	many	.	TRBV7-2	CASSRGHDSGANVLTF	TGTGCCAGCAGCCGAGGACATGACTCTGGGGCCAACGTCCTGACTTTC
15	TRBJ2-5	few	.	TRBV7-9	CASSLGERDQETQYF	TGTGCCAGCAGCTTAGGTGAAAGGGACCAAGAGACCCAGTACTTC
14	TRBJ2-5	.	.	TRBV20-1	CSARGPDRQTEQYF	TGCAGTGCTAGGGGCCCTGACAGACAAACGGAGCAGTACTTC
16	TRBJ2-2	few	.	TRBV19	CASLTRTSSGIGELFF	TGTGCCAGTCTAACCCGGACTTCCTCGGGGATCGGGGAGCTGTTTTTT
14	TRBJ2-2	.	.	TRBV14	CASSRGLNTGELFF	TGTGCCAGCAGCCGGGGACTGAACACCGGGGAGCTGTTTTTT
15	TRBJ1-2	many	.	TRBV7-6	CASSDSGGRRNGYTF	TGTGCCAGCAGCGATAGTGGGGGGCGTCGGAATGGCTACACCTTC
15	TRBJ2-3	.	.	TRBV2	CASSEGGGATDTQYF	TGTGCCAGCAGTGAAGGTGGGGGAGCCACAGATACGCAGTATTTT
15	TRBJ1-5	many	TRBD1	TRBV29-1	CSVASGQGVNQPQHF	TGCAGCGTTGCCTCAGGACAGGGCGTCAATCAGCCCCAGCATTTT
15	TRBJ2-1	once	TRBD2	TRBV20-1	CSAQRERGRFNEQFF	TGCAGTGCTCAAAGGGAGCGGGGCCGCTTCAATGAGCAGTTCTTC
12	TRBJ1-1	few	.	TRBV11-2	CASSLGWREAFF	TGTGCCAGCAGCTTAGGTTGGAGGGAAGCTTTCTTT
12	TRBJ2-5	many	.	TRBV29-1	CSGVGLQETQYF	TGCAGCGGGGTGGGTCTCCAAGAGACCCAGTACTTC
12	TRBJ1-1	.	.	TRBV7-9	CVSSLPPTEAFF	TGTGTCAGCAGCTTACCCCCCACTGAAGCTTTCTTT
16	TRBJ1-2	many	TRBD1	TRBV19	CASSGRTGISNYGYTF	TGTGCCAGTAGTGGAAGGACAGGGATCTCTAACTATGGCTACACCTTC
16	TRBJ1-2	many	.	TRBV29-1	CSVEVRSWGANYGYTF	TGCAGCGTTGAAGTTAGATCATGGGGAGCTAACTATGGCTACACCTTC
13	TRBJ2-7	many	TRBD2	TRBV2	CASSGTGGYEQYF	TGTGCCAGCAGCGGGACGGGGGGCTACGAGCAGTACTTC
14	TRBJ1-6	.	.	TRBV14	CASSQSGADSPLHF	TGTGCCAGCAGCCAATCGGGAGCTGATTCACCCCTCCACTTT
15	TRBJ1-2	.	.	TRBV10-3	CAISEEGRLVYGYTF	TGTGCCATCAGTGAGGAGGGGCGCCTAGTCTATGGCTACACCTTC
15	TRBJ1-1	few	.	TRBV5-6	CASSAPGLPRAEAFF	TGTGCCAGCAGTGCCCCGGGACTCCCAAGAGCTGAAGCTTTCTTT
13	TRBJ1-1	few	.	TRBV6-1	CASARVDDTEAFF	TGTGCCAGCGCCAGGGTAGACGACACTGAAGCTTTCTTT
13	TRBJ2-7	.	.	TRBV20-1	CSALPVGGGEQYF	TGCAGTGCCTTACCCGTGGGGGGAGGTGAGCAGTACTTC
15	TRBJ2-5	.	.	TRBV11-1	CASSSKIRAQETQYF	TGTGCCAGCAGCTCGAAGATTAGGGCCCAAGAGACCCAGTACTTC
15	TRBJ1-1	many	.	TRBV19	CASSIPQLQDTEAFF	TGTGCCAGTAGTATCCCACAGCTCCAGGACACTGAAGCTTTCTTT
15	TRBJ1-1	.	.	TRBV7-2	CASSLEGGSGTEAFF	TGTGCCAGCAGCTTAGAGGGTGGGTCCGGGACTGAAGCTTTCTTT
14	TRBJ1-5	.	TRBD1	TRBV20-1	CSANDRGGNQPQHF	TGCAGTGCAAATGACAGGGGGGGCAATCAGCCCCAGCATTTT
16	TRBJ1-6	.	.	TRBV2	CASSESFSFLNSPLHF	TGTGCCAGCAGTGAGTCGTTCAGCTTCCTAAATTCACCCCTCCACTTT
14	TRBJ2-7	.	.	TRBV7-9	CASSPIRGLYEQYF	TGTGCCAGCAGCCCAATCCGGGGCCTCTACGAGCAGTACTTC
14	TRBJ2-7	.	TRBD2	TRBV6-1	CASRAVAGQSEQYF	TGTGCCAGCCGAGCGGTAGCGGGACAAAGCGAGCAGTACTTC
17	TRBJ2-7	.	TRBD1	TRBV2	CASGGQGASGIPYEQYF	TGTGCCAGTGGGGGACAGGGGGCTAGCGGGATACCCTACGAGCAGTACTTC
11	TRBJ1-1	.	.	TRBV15	CATSRVSEAFF	TGTGCCACCAGCAGAGTCTCTGAAGCTTTCTTT
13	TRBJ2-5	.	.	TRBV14	CASSPLTEETQYF	TGTGCCAGCAGCCCTCTTACAGAAGAGACCCAGTACTTC
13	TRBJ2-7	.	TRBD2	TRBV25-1	CASWSGRTPEQYF	TGTGCCAGCTGGAGCGGGAGGACCCCCGAGCAGTACTTC
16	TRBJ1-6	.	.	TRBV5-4	CASSLEAASRNSPLHF	TGTGCCAGCAGCTTGGAGGCTGCCAGTCGAAATTCACCCCTCCACTTT
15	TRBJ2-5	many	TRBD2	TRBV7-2	CASSRLAGSGETQYF	TGTGCCAGCAGTCGTCTAGCGGGGTCGGGAGAGACCCAGTACTTC
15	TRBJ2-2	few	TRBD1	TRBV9	CASSVQRGGGGELFF	TGTGCCAGCAGCGTTCAGCGAGGGGGCGGCGGGGAGCTGTTTTTT
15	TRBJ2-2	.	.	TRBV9	CASSVFASEPRELFF	TGTGCCAGCAGCGTATTCGCGAGCGAGCCCAGGGAGCTGTTTTTT
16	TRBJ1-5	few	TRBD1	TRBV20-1	CSATLGDSYSNQPQHF	TGCAGTGCTACCCTTGGGGACAGTTATAGCAATCAGCCCCAGCATTTT
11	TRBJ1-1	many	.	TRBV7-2	CASSSGTEAFF	TGTGCCAGCAGCTCGGGAACTGAAGCTTTCTTT
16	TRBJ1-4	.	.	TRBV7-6	CASSLAAGAAWEKLFF	TGTGCCAGCAGCTTAGCCGCAGGGGCCGCATGGGAAAAACTGTTTTTT
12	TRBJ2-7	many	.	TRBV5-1	CASRTDSYEQYF	TGTGCCAGCAGAACGGACAGTTACGAGCAGTACTTC
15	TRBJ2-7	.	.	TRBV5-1	CASSLVAQKGYEQYF	TGCGCCAGCAGCTTGGTGGCTCAGAAGGGCTACGAGCAGTACTTC
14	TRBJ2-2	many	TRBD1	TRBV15	CATSRTGVAGELFF	TGTGCCACCAGCAGGACAGGGGTGGCCGGGGAGCTGTTTTTT
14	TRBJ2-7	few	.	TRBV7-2	CASTKGGSSYEQYF	TGTGCCAGCACCAAAGGGGGAAGCTCCTACGAGCAGTACTTC
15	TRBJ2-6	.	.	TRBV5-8	CASSSTREGANVLTF	TGTGCCAGCAGCTCGACCCGGGAGGGGGCCAACGTCCTGACTTTC
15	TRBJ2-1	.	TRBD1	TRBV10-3	CAISDDRAGVYGQFF	TGTGCCATCAGTGACGACAGGGCGGGCGTCTATGGGCAGTTCTTC
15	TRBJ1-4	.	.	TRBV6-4	CASSPRTGAEEKLFF	TGTGCCAGCAGTCCCCGGACGGGGGCGGAGGAAAAACTGTTTTTT